The 21 T cell receptor beta chains below were found in one sample sequenced in a study of shared clonotypes between healthy human individuals. Using immunoSEQ multiplex PCR, the repertoire was profiled, and TCRdb retains in-frame clones only, with some absent. The repertoire holds a few million clones, with approximately 93% as singletons. Source material: naive CD4+ T cells from PBMCs. Specified subset: CD45RA+ positively selected. These receptor sequences come from a man aged 18 to 30 in good health. Some clones in this sample may be carry-over from other donors' samples.

The chain is built from TRBV7-8 and TRBJ1-2, with 7 bases identical to TRBD1. This CDR3 has 17 amino acids. The germline CDR1 and CDR2 sequences are SGHVS and FQNEAQ. V lost 8 bases to trimming and J lost 0 bases; unmatched junction nucleotides: 15. CDR3 sequence (DNA): TGTGCCAGCGAGCGTGACAGGGAGGCGAGTACTAACTATGGCTACACCTTC. As protein: CASERDREASTNYGYTF.

The rearrangement uses TRBV4-2 and TRBJ2-1, with no clear D. The CDR3 has 16 residues. In germline, CDR1 is LGHNA, CDR2 YNFKEQ. V lost 0 bases to trimming and J lost 5 bases, with 14 bases between them. CDR3 region: CASSQEGRPWDNEQFF. As DNA, the CDR3 is TGTGCCAGCAGCCAAGAGGGAAGGCCGTGGGACAATGAGCAGTTCTTC.

The J gene is TRBJ2-3, the V gene TRBV29-1, with D perhaps TRBD2 (6 bases). The CDR3 has 12 amino acids. V gave up 5 bases and J gave up 7 bases, with 13 bases separating them. Germline CDR1 reads SQVTM; CDR2 reads ANQGSEA. The CDR3 protein is CSVLPGGNTQYF. The CDR3 DNA reads as TGCAGCGTTCTTCCCGGGGGAAATACGCAGTATTTT.

The V call is TRBV11-2, the J call TRBJ2-1, with D unclear. V was clipped by 0 bases and J by 8 bases, with 14 bases between them. CDR1 is SGHAT and CDR2 is FQNNGV in the germline V gene. The CDR3 covers 15 residues. The DNA for the CDR3 is TGTGCCAGCAGCTTAGATCGGATAGCAGCCGATGAGCAGTTCTTC. It is translated as CASSLDRIAADEQFF. Using reference TRBV11-2 and TRBJ2-1 for the parts outside the CDR3, the full variable domain is EAGVAQSPRYKIIEKRQSVAFWCNPISGHATLYWYQQILGQGPKLLIQFQNNGVVDDSQLPKDRFSAERLKGVDSTLKIQPAKLEDSAVYLCASSLDRIAADEQFFGPGTRLTVL.

As concerns this clone: The sample carries other DNA sequences with the same CDR3. The rearrangement links TRBV6-5 to TRBJ1-5; 7 nucleotides match TRBD1. The ends lost 6 bases at V and 7 bases at J; junction bases unmatched: 6. This CDR3 is built from 13 residues. From germline, CDR1 is MNHEY and CDR2 SVGAGI. The CDR3 protein is CASSPTGVQPQHF. CDR3 DNA: TGTGCCAGCAGCCCAACAGGGGTCCAGCCCCAGCATTTT.

Notes on this clone: Other DNA sequences of this sample code for an identical CDR3. This CDR3 reads CASSLRQGNQPQHF. CDR3 sequence (DNA): TGTGCCAGTAGTCTTAGACAGGGTAATCAGCCCCAGCATTTT. This chain connects TRBV19 to TRBJ1-5; 7 nucleotides line up with TRBD1. CDR3 length: 14 amino acids. J lost 4 bases, V lost 5 bases, and 5 bases had no gene match. Germline V gene lookup returns CDR1 LNHDA and CDR2 SQIVND (reference sequence).

The rearrangement uses TRBV7-6 and TRBJ2-5; D not resolved. Germline V gene lookup returns CDR1 SGHVS and CDR2 FNYEAQ. The CDR3 length is 13 residues. V was shortened by 0 bases and J by 5 bases, with 7 bases between the two germline ends. CDR3 bases: TGTGCCAGCAGCTTAGCCTGGAAGGAGACCCAGTACTTC. This sequence encodes CASSLAWKETQYF.

A word on this clone: Other DNA sequences in the same sample also yield this CDR3. This rearrangement joins TRBV20-1 to TRBJ1-1; D remains ambiguous. CDR3 length: 11 amino acids. Trimming left V 3 bases short and J 7 bases short, with 9 bases between. Germline values: CDR1 DFQATT, CDR2 SNEGSKA (reference sequence). CDR3 residues: CSASKAREAFF. The CDR3 nucleotides read TGCAGTGCTAGTAAGGCCCGTGAAGCTTTCTTT.

This clone was observed a few times. This chain connects TRBV6-7 to TRBJ1-4; no reliable D call. TRBV6-7 is flagged as an ORF with uncertain function. The length of the CDR3 is 11 residues. Deletions cut 2 bases from V and 6 bases from J, with 1 base between. CDR3 loop: CASSYDEKLFF. The CDR3 region has the DNA TGTGCCAGCAGTTACGATGAAAAACTGTTTTTT.

The chain recombines TRBV19 with TRBJ2-3; D call uncertain. This CDR3 has 13 residues. The germline gives CDR1 LNHDA, CDR2 SQIVND (reference sequence). Trimming left V 3 bases short and J 8 bases short, with 12 bases between. The chain's CDR3 is CASSINRPATQYF. DNA of the CDR3: TGTGCCAGTAGTATCAATCGTCCTGCTACGCAGTATTTT.

The CDR3 nucleotides read TGTGCCAGCAGTCGGGGGACTAGCGGGACTGTGCAGTACTTC. Protein: CASSRGTSGTVQYF. The chain links TRBV9 to TRBJ2-7; 13 bases are a match to TRBD2. The CDR3 is made up of 14 amino acids. The ends lost 5 bases at V and 9 bases at J; junction bases unmatched: 8. The germline CDR1 and CDR2 sequences are SGDLS and YYNGEE.

V gene TRBV5-1 combines with J gene TRBJ2-2, with a possible D match to TRBD1 (5 bases). The CDR3 covers 12 residues. V shed 7 bases and J shed 4 bases, with 8 bases lying between them. In germline, CDR1 is SGHRS, CDR2 YFSETQ. The CDR3 loop reads CASYRGTGELFF. In DNA, the CDR3 is TGCGCCAGCTATAGGGGCACCGGGGAGCTGTTTTTT. The full variable domain, in which reference TRBV5-1 and TRBJ2-2 provide the parts outside the CDR3, is KAGVTQTPRYLIKTRGQQVTLSCSPISGHRSVSWYQQTPGQGLQFLFEYFSETQRNKGNFPGRFSGRQFSNSRSEMNVSTLELGDSALYLCASYRGTGELFFGEGSRLTVL.

This clone appeared once. This rearrangement joins TRBV30 to TRBJ2-1; D not certain. This CDR3 is built from 11 residues. V dropped 3 bases and J dropped 10 bases, with 10 bases sitting between them. CDR1 and CDR2 (germline): GTSNPN, SVGIG (reference sequence). The DNA for the CDR3 is TGTGCCTGGAGAGGGTCCAGGGAGCAGTTCTTC. It specifies CAWRGSREQFF.

The genes are TRBV28 and TRBJ1-5, with D unclear. Trimming pared 3 bases from V and 4 bases from J, leaving 16 bases between. This CDR3 is built from 16 residues. Germline V lookup: CDR1 MDHEN, CDR2 SYDVKM. As DNA, the CDR3 is TGTGCCAGCAGTTTTGGCCTCAGGAGGTTAAATCAGCCCCAGCATTTT. Its translation: CASSFGLRRLNQPQHF.

The V gene is TRBV11-2, the J gene TRBJ2-7; D remains ambiguous. This CDR3 region has 16 residues. CDR1 and CDR2 from the germline V gene are SGHAT and FQNNGV. With 5 bases removed from V and 0 bases from J, the gap between germline ends came to 17 bases. The DNA for the CDR3 is TGTGCCAGCAGCCCCTTTCATACTGTCCCCTCCTACGAGCAGTACTTC. Residues: CASSPFHTVPSYEQYF.

The CDR3 is CASSVLAGGPGTGELFF. The CDR3 region has the DNA TGTGCCAGCAGCGTCCTAGCGGGAGGGCCGGGTACCGGGGAGCTGTTTTTT. The genes are TRBV9 and TRBJ2-2, with 12 bases identical to TRBD2. From germline, CDR1 is SGDLS and CDR2 YYNGEE. J lost 5 bases, V lost 2 bases, and 7 bases had no gene match. The CDR3 totals 17 residues.

The chain carries TRBV19 and TRBJ1-2; TRBD1 might be the D (6 bases). This CDR3 is built from 13 residues. V lost 7 bases, J lost 2 bases, and 11 bases lay in between. Germline lookup yields CDR1 LNHDA and CDR2 SQIVND (reference sequence). CDR3 in amino acids: CASIGTRNYGYTF. The CDR3, as DNA: TGTGCCAGTATAGGGACAAGGAACTATGGCTACACCTTC.

The genes are TRBV29-1 and TRBJ2-3; TRBD2 aligns across 11 bases. V was clipped by 4 bases and J by 4 bases; unmatched bases: 4. The germline V gene has CDR1 SQVTM and CDR2 ANQGSEA. This CDR3 spans 14 amino acids. CDR3 residues: CSVVSGRAPDTQYF. Here the CDR3 DNA reads TGCAGCGTTGTTAGCGGGAGGGCCCCAGATACGCAGTATTTT.

Turning to this clone: This specimen includes other DNA sequences encoding the same CDR3. This sequence joins TRBV11-2 and TRBJ1-1, with a tentative D call TRBD1 (6 bases). The CDR3 runs 13 residues. CDR1 and CDR2 (germline): SGHAT, FQNNGV. The ends were cut back, 5 bases at V and 1 base at J, with 8 bases in the middle. The chain's CDR3 is CASSLDRNTEAFF. The CDR3 DNA is TGTGCCAGCAGCCTGGACAGGAACACTGAAGCTTTCTTT.

J is TRBJ2-1 and V is TRBV5-1, with TRBD2 matching over 11 bases. The CDR3 is 15 residues long. Trimming took 3 bases from V and 6 from J; bases not matched to a gene: 5. Per the germline V gene, CDR1 is SGHRS and CDR2 is YFSETQ. The CDR3 loop is CASSYGTSGVNEQFF. The CDR3 DNA sequence: TGCGCCAGCAGCTACGGGACTAGCGGCGTCAATGAGCAGTTCTTC. Full variable domain (rest looked up from reference TRBV5-1 and TRBJ2-1): KAGVTQTPRYLIKTRGQQVTLSCSPISGHRSVSWYQQTPGQGLQFLFEYFSETQRNKGNFPGRFSGRQFSNSRSEMNVSTLELGDSALYLCASSYGTSGVNEQFFGPGTRLTVL.

V gene TRBV19 combines with J gene TRBJ1-4; possibly TRBD1 for D (6 bases). V was pared by 2 bases and J by 7 bases, with 14 bases between. The CDR3 covers 15 residues. Germline CDR1 is LNHDA and CDR2 is SQIVND (reference sequence). The CDR3 DNA reads TGTGCCAGTAGTATAAACGGGGGCATCAGTGAAAAACTGTTTTTT. Protein: CASSINGGISEKLFF.